Each of the 26 T cell receptor beta chains below was sequenced from the same sample in a study of monozygotic twins with inflammatory bowel disease. TCRdb reprocessed the 5' RACE reads; each CDR3 protein has one entry and no DNA is given. In total, the table holds about 300,000 distinct CDR3 sequences. The sequenced sample was blood. The receptors here all came from a human donor with ulcerative colitis or Crohn's disease, or a healthy co-twin of an affected twin (not recorded which).

The chain uses TRBV21-1 and TRBJ2-7. TRBV21-1 is termed a pseudogene. CDR3 size: 13 residues. This chain's CDR3 is CASSKQITYEQYF.

The chain couples TRBV20-1 to TRBJ1-5; with no DNA, the TCRdb D assignment of TRBD1 cannot be verified. The germline CDR1 and CDR2 sequences are DFQATT and SNEGSKA (reference sequence). The CDR3 contains 17 residues. The CDR3 loop reads CSARVRTGVYSNQPQHF.

The V gene is TRBV27, the J gene TRBJ2-4; as DNA is missing, the TRBD1 call by TCRdb cannot be tested. Germline V gene sequence: CDR1 MNHEY, CDR2 SMNVEV (reference sequence). The CDR3 extends over 19 amino acids. The CDR3 reads CASGRTGGGILGAKNIQYF.

The chain employs TRBV4-3 and TRBJ2-1; TCRdb picks TRBD1, but there is no DNA to check that call. This CDR3 spans 16 amino acids. Germline V lookup: CDR1 LGHNA, CDR2 YSLEER. This chain's CDR3 is CASSQRDRGLNNEQFF.

The chain carries TRBV7-8 and TRBJ1-5; there is no DNA to check the TCRdb D call of TRBD1. CDR1 is SGHVS and CDR2 is FQNEAQ in the germline V gene. The CDR3 totals 16 residues. The CDR3: CASSLWTDYSNQPQHF.

This chain uses TRBV7-2 with TRBJ2-7. This CDR3 spans 13 amino acids. Germline CDR1 and CDR2: SGHTA and FQGNSA. The CDR3 reads CASSLESHLGQYF.

The genes are TRBV19 and TRBJ2-2; TCRdb's D call of TRBD2 is untestable without DNA. The CDR3 has 14 residues. Germline V gene data show CDR1 as LNHDA and CDR2 as SQIVND (reference sequence). CDR3 loop: CASTWTENTGELFF.

The chain is built from TRBV6-2 or TRBV6-3 and TRBJ1-2; TCRdb returns TRBD1, unconfirmable since there is no DNA. This CDR3 contains 12 residues. Looked up from germline, CDR1 is MNHEY and CDR2 is SVGEGT. The CDR3 loop reads CASRTPRAGYTF.

The chain uses TRBV30 and TRBJ2-7. The CDR3 totals 12 residues. Germline V lookup: CDR1 GTSNPN, CDR2 SVGIG (reference sequence). CDR3: CAWTGSPYEQYF.

The chain links TRBV20-1 to TRBJ1-5; there is no DNA to check the TCRdb D call of TRBD1. Germline assignment: CDR1 DFQATT and CDR2 SNEGSKA (reference sequence). The CDR3 is 15 amino acids. This CDR3 reads CSARGGQGGIQPQHF.

The V and J genes are TRBV7-9 and TRBJ1-6. CDR1 SEHNR and CDR2 FQNEAQ come from the germline V gene (reference sequence). This CDR3 region has 16 residues. The CDR3 is CASSSSTRGDNSPLHF.

V gene TRBV4-3 combines with J gene TRBJ2-5. Germline assignment: CDR1 LGHNA and CDR2 YSLEER. This CDR3 contains 13 residues. This chain's CDR3 is CASSRELQETQYF.

The rearrangement links TRBV5-1 to TRBJ2-2; the TCRdb D gene call, TRBD1, has no DNA to confirm it. The V gene's germline CDR1 is SGHRS and CDR2 YFSETQ. This CDR3 comprises 14 residues. CDR3 sequence: CASSIRVEAGELFF.

The rearrangement joins TRBV10-3 to TRBJ1-1; with no DNA, the TCRdb D assignment of TRBD1 cannot be verified. Per germline, CDR1 ENHRY and CDR2 SYGVKD. The CDR3 has 13 amino acids. The CDR3 reads CAISGGQQTEAFF.

This clonotype is classed as medium-sized by frequency. The V call is TRBV28, the J call TRBJ2-7; checking the TCRdb D call of TRBD1 is not possible without DNA. Germline V lookup: CDR1 MDHEN, CDR2 SYDVKM. This CDR3 contains 14 residues. The chain's CDR3 is CASSFYLGDYEQYF.

The J gene is TRBJ1-5, the V gene TRBV7-2. CDR1 and CDR2 (germline): SGHTA, FQGNSA. The CDR3 consists of 15 residues. The CDR3 loop reads CASSFKATYNQPQHF. Full variable domain (missing parts from reference TRBV7-2 and TRBJ1-5): GAGVSQSPSNKVTEKGKDVELRCDPISGHTALYWYRQSLGQGLEFLIYFQGNSAPDKSGLPSDRFSAERTGGSVSTLTIQRTQQEDSAVYLCASSFKATYNQPQHFGDGTRLSIL.

This rearrangement joins TRBV5-4 to TRBJ2-4; TCRdb's assignment of TRBD1 cannot be checked, as there is no DNA. Germline lookup yields CDR1 SGHNT and CDR2 YYREEE (reference sequence). The CDR3 covers 16 residues. CDR3 loop: CASSYRDRGAKNIQYF.

J is TRBJ2-7 and V is TRBV7-4; TCRdb outputs TRBD2, but without DNA this stays unchecked. The CDR3 extends over 18 amino acids. From germline, CDR1 is SGHVT and CDR2 SQSDAQ. CDR3 sequence reads: CASSLTSLGERLLYEQYF.

The chain uses TRBV5-6 and TRBJ2-4; the TCRdb call, TRBD1, lacks DNA for checking. This CDR3 spans 15 amino acids. The germline V gene encodes CDR1 SGHDT and CDR2 YYEEEE. CDR3 amino acids: CASSLGGARRNIQYF.

The chain uses TRBV28 and TRBJ2-7; TCRdb names TRBD1, which stays unverified in the absence of DNA. The CDR3 spans 13 residues. From germline, CDR1 is MDHEN and CDR2 SYDVKM. CDR3 region: CASTETVRREQYF.

This chain joins TRBV2 and TRBJ1-4; TCRdb gives TRBD1 as the D gene, but with no DNA this cannot be confirmed. Germline V gene sequence: CDR1 SNHLY, CDR2 FYNNEI. The CDR3 runs to 14 residues. This CDR3 reads CARRRDSQNEKLFF.

V is TRBV6-5 and J is TRBJ2-7; TCRdb names TRBD2, which stays unverified in the absence of DNA. The CDR3 consists of 16 residues. Germline CDR1 is MNHEY and CDR2 is SVGAGI. This chain's CDR3 is CASSYSFPGLLSEQYF.

This chain uses TRBV4-2 with TRBJ2-3; checking the TCRdb D call of TRBD1 is not possible without DNA. Germline values: CDR1 LGHNA, CDR2 YNFKEQ. The CDR3 is made up of 16 amino acids. The CDR3 sequence is CASSQAGQGSTDTQYF.

This chain uses TRBV2 with TRBJ2-2; no DNA is available, so the TRBD2 call from TCRdb remains unchecked. Germline CDR1 reads SNHLY; CDR2 reads FYNNEI. This CDR3 region has 16 residues. This CDR3 reads CASTAFGTSFSGELFF.

V and J are TRBV5-5 and TRBJ2-3. There are 15 residues in the CDR3. Germline loops: CDR1 SGHKS, CDR2 YYEKEE (reference sequence). The CDR3 here is CASSTVQVSWDTQYF.

This chain links TRBV6-1 with TRBJ2-3. The CDR3 is made up of 14 amino acids. Per germline, CDR1 MNHNS and CDR2 SASEGT. This CDR3 is CASRVGRNTDTQYF.